What follows are 18 T cell receptor beta chains derived from one specimen sequenced in a study of T cell responses to AZD1222 COVID-19 vaccine. TCRdb keeps only in-frame clones here, not all; method: immunoSEQ multiplex PCR. The sample holds around 130,000 clones, 75% to 95% seen once. Sequencing used peripheral blood, obtained on day 0 of AZD1222 vaccination. These receptors came from an adult in good health.

This chain uses TRBV9 with TRBJ1-2; 8 bases are shared with TRBD1. The trim removed 4 bases at V and 5 bases at J, leaving 4 bases unmatched. This CDR3 is built from 13 residues. Looked up from germline, CDR1 is SGDLS and CDR2 is YYNGEE. CDR3 region: CASSLQGDYGYTF. The CDR3 nucleotides read TGTGCCAGCAGCTTACAGGGGGATTATGGCTACACCTTC.

The chain is built from TRBV5-1 and TRBJ1-4; 7 nucleotides agree with TRBD1. The ends lost 5 bases at V and 4 bases at J; junction bases unmatched: 5. CDR3 length: 14 amino acids. The V gene's germline CDR1 is SGHRS and CDR2 YFSETQ. CDR3 DNA sequence: TGCGCCAGCAGACGACAGGGCCTTAATGAAAAACTGTTTTTT. This sequence encodes CASRRQGLNEKLFF.

The chain has TRBV18 and TRBJ1-2, with a tentative D call TRBD1 (5 bases). Germline CDR1 reads KGHSH; CDR2 reads LQKENI. Deletions cut 2 bases from V and 3 bases from J, with 13 bases between. The length of the CDR3 is 15 residues. The CDR3 loop is CASSPSRGPDYGYTF. CDR3 DNA sequence: TGTGCCAGCTCACCATCCCGGGGACCGGACTATGGCTACACCTTC.

This clone appeared a single time. This chain uses TRBV10-3 with TRBJ2-1; 10 positions agree with TRBD1. The CDR3 runs to 15 residues. After removal of 6 bases from V and 4 bases from J, the junction contained 6 bases not matched to a gene. Germline CDR1 is ENHRY and CDR2 is SYGVKD. CDR3 protein: CAIRAGTGAYNEQFF. CDR3 DNA sequence: TGTGCCATCAGGGCCGGGACAGGGGCATACAATGAGCAGTTCTTC.

The chain links TRBV27 to TRBJ2-3; the match to TRBD2 covers 11 bases. The CDR3 totals 18 residues. The germline V gene has CDR1 MNHEY and CDR2 SMNVEV (reference sequence). After removal of 3 bases from V and 3 bases from J, the junction contained 11 bases not matched to a gene. CDR3 region: CASSFFPSTSGSTDTQYF. The CDR3 nucleotides are TGTGCCAGCAGTTTTTTCCCTTCAACTAGCGGGAGTACAGATACGCAGTATTTT.

This chain links TRBV7-9 with TRBJ2-7; D not resolved. This CDR3 region has 13 residues. Trimming cost V 1 base and J 2 bases, with 6 bases left between them. In germline, CDR1 is SEHNR, CDR2 FQNEAQ (reference sequence). Here the CDR3 DNA reads TGTGCCAGCAGCTTAGATCAGACCTACGAGCAGTACTTC. This translates into CASSLDQTYEQYF.

The chain couples TRBV12-5 to TRBJ1-1; D is possibly TRBD1 (5 bases). The CDR3 runs 12 residues. V lost 5 bases and J 4 bases, leaving 8 bases between the germline ends. The germline CDR1 and CDR2 sequences are LGHNT and FRNRAP. CDR3 sequence: CASGPDSTEAFF. CDR3 bases: TGTGCTAGTGGTCCCGACAGCACTGAAGCTTTCTTT.

The chain recombines TRBV12-3 or TRBV12-4 with TRBJ2-3; D might be TRBD1 or TRBD2, each matching 7 bases. The ends were cut back, 8 bases at V and 2 bases at J, with 11 bases in the middle. The CDR3 totals 13 residues. Written as DNA, the CDR3 is TGTGCCAGCGGGAGGGGGCTCACAGATACGCAGTATTTT. Its protein product is CASGRGLTDTQYF.

The V gene is TRBV4-2, the J gene TRBJ1-2; 8 nucleotides match TRBD1. Unmatched junction bases numbered 3, after V lost 6 bases and J lost 0 bases. CDR1 is LGHNA and CDR2 is YNFKEQ in the germline V gene. The length of the CDR3 is 14 residues. In DNA form, the CDR3 reads TGTGCCAGCAGGGGACAGGACACTAACTATGGCTACACCTTC. Translating it yields CASRGQDTNYGYTF.

The chain links TRBV3-1 (or the pseudogene TRBV3-2) to TRBJ1-1; D possibly corresponds to TRBD1 (6 bases). This CDR3 has 14 residues. The V and J ends lost 4 bases and 0 bases respectively, with 9 bases between them. The germline V gene has CDR1 LGHDT and CDR2 YNNKEL (reference sequence). Here the CDR3 reads CASSLGTLNTEAFF. The CDR3 nucleotides are TGTGCCAGCAGCCTCGGGACACTGAACACTGAAGCTTTCTTT.

This chain joins TRBV4-3 and TRBJ1-2; 8 bases agree with TRBD1. This CDR3 contains 14 residues. V shed 0 bases, J shed 6 bases, and the junction held 3 bases outside the gene matches. CDR1 is LGHNA and CDR2 is YSLEER in the germline V gene. CDR3 bases: TGCGCCAGCAGCCAAGACAGGACAGGGCATGGCTACACCTTC. The encoded protein is CASSQDRTGHGYTF.

The chain has TRBV5-1 and TRBJ1-6; 9 bases align to TRBD1. This CDR3 has 17 amino acids. The trim removed 0 bases at V and 5 bases at J, leaving 6 bases unmatched. Germline CDR1 reads SGHRS; CDR2 reads YFSETQ. CDR3 sequence: CASSLARDRDNNSPLHF. CDR3 in DNA: TGCGCCAGCAGCTTGGCCCGGGACAGGGACAATAATTCACCCCTCCACTTT.

This chain links TRBV12-3 or TRBV12-4 with TRBJ1-4; perhaps TRBD1 as D (6 bases). This CDR3 has 12 amino acids. V lost 11 bases to trimming and J lost 8 bases, with 15 bases between them. The CDR3 protein is CASRGALEKLFF. DNA for the CDR3: TGTGCCTCCCGGGGGGCCCTCGAAAAACTGTTTTTT.

This chain links TRBV29-1 with TRBJ1-3; D not certain. The CDR3 totals 14 residues. Germline CDR1 is SQVTM and CDR2 is ANQGSEA. V shed 0 bases and J shed 4 bases, with 10 bases lying between them. This CDR3 reads CSVEDREYGNTIYF. CDR3 coding DNA: TGCAGCGTTGAAGATAGGGAATACGGAAACACCATATATTTT. Full variable domain (rest looked up from reference TRBV29-1 and TRBJ1-3): SAVISQKPSRDICQRGTSLTIQCQVDSQVTMMFWYRQQPGQSLTLIATANQGSEATYESGFVIDKFPISRPNLTFSTLTVSNMSPEDSSIYLCSVEDREYGNTIYFGEGSWLTVV.

The DNA of the CDR3 is TGCGCCAGCAGCCAAGTCGGGGGGACAGGGACCCTCCACTTT. Translating gives CASSQVGGTGTLHF. The chain links TRBV4-3 to TRBJ1-6; 9 positions agree with TRBD1. The V gene end was trimmed by 1 base and the J gene end by 14 bases; junction bases not matched to a gene: 6. The CDR3 loop spans 14 amino acids. Per the germline V gene, CDR1 is LGHNA and CDR2 is YSLEER.

This clone has more than one count but fewer than ten. The gene calls are TRBV30 and TRBJ2-2; the D is unclear. V lost 3 bases to trimming and J lost 4 bases, with 6 bases between them. This CDR3 has 12 amino acids. Germline V gene sequence: CDR1 GTSNPN, CDR2 SVGIG (reference sequence). Here the CDR3 reads CAWRVLTGELFF. CDR3 DNA sequence: TGTGCCTGGAGGGTCCTCACCGGGGAGCTGTTTTTT.

The chain recombines TRBV7-7 with TRBJ1-4; D ambiguous. Trimming stripped 0 bases from V and 7 bases from J, with 24 bases between. Germline CDR1 reads SSHAT; CDR2 reads FNYEAQ (reference sequence). CDR3 length: 19 amino acids. The CDR3 spells CASSLAHKRLASPTEKLFF. The CDR3 DNA follows: TGTGCCAGCAGCTTAGCCCATAAGCGCCTCGCGTCGCCGACTGAAAAACTGTTTTTT.

There are a few counts of this clone. V is TRBV5-4 and J is TRBJ2-7; D gene ambiguous. Germline CDR1 and CDR2: SGHNT and YYREEE (reference sequence). This CDR3 has 11 residues. Deletions cut 4 bases from V and 2 bases from J, with 4 bases between. The CDR3 spells CASSRAYEQYF. The CDR3 DNA is TGTGCCAGCAGCCGCGCCTACGAGCAGTACTTC.